The T cell receptor beta chain described here comes from a study of cytomegalovirus exposure and HLA in healthy donors. Trimming pared 3 bases from V and 9 bases from J, leaving 14 bases between. The CDR3 contains 14 residues. Germline V gene sequence: CDR1 SNHLY, CDR2 FYNNEI. PCR primers comprised 60 Vbeta and 13 Jbeta primers. This table comes from immunoSEQ multiplex PCR, and its TCRdb copy is limited to in-frame clones, with some not included. The profile covers around 100,000 clones, with approximately 66% appearing a single time and about 11% taken by the ten largest. Donors counted as nominally healthy when sampled, yet unrecorded immune exposures were likely.

The TCR originated in a man in his forties in good health and CMV-seropositive. The V and J genes are TRBV2 and TRBJ2-2; D is possibly TRBD2 (6 bases). Sequencing was carried out using PBMCs. The DNA of the CDR3 is TGTGCCAGCAGTGAGGCTAGCGAATACCGGGAGCTGTTTTTT. This codes for CASSEASEYRELFF.